This T cell receptor (beta chain) was sequenced in a study of blood T cell repertoires in COVID-19. The CDR3 contains 17 residues. With 1 base clipped from V and 3 bases from J, the junction kept 10 bases outside the gene matches. CDR1 SGDLS and CDR2 YYNGEE come from the germline V gene. Method: immunoSEQ multiplex PCR; TCRdb's copy keeps in-frame clones and lacks some. The table has hundreds of thousands of clones, approximately 86% seen once; the top ten hold over 3.5%. Sequences were obtained from peripheral blood. The rearrangement links TRBV9 to TRBJ2-3, with 8 bases identical to TRBD2. This receptor was identified in a woman aged 50 to 60 with active or convalescent COVID-19. The CDR3 loop is CASSVLTSGKGTDTQYF. The CDR3 nucleotides are TGTGCCAGCAGCGTATTAACTAGCGGTAAAGGGACAGATACGCAGTATTTT.